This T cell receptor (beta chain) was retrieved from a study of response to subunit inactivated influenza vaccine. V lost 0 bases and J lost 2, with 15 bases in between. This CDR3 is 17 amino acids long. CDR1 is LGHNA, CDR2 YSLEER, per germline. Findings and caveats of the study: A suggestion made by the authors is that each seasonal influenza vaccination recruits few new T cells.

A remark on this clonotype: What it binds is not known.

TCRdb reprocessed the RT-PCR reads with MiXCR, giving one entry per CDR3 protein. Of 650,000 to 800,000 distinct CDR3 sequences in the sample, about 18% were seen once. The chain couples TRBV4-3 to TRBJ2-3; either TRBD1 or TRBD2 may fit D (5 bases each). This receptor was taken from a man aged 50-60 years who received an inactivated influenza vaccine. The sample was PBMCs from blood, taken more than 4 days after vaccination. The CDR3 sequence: CASSQDLSGASTDTQYF. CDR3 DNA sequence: TGCGCCAGCAGCCAAGACCTTTCCGGGGCCTCCACAGATACGCAGTATTTT.